A single sample gave rise to the 16 T cell receptor beta chains below, sequenced in a study of OX40 agonist ivuxolimab in advanced cancers. This table comes from immunoSEQ multiplex PCR, and its TCRdb copy is limited to in-frame clones, with some not included. The data hold tens of thousands of clones, with under 85% observed a single time. Specimen: CD4+ or CD8+ T cells sorted from blood, collected in a trial of the OX40 agonist ivuxolimab. Receptors were obtained from an adult with an advanced solid tumor such as melanoma, head and neck, liver or kidney cancer.

Of note for this clone: A junction boundary mismatches the germline segment, possibly from a read error. The rearrangement links TRBV27 to TRBJ1-1, with 12 bases lining up with TRBD1. CDR3 size: 17 residues. CDR1 and CDR2 from the germline V gene are MNHEY and SMNVEV (reference sequence). The DNA of the CDR3 is TGTGCCAGCAGTTCAACGGGACAGGGGGCCCTGAACGCTGAAGCTTTCTTT. Protein: CASSSTGQGALNAEAFF.

V gene TRBV7-2 combines with J gene TRBJ2-7; tentative D call: TRBD1 (6 bases). Trimming removed 5 bases at V and 5 bases at J, with 13 bases between. Germline V gene lookup returns CDR1 SGHTA and CDR2 FQGNSA. The CDR3 loop spans 13 amino acids. The CDR3 spells CASSLDRLDEQYF. Written as DNA, the CDR3 is TGTGCCAGCAGCCTCGACAGGCTGGACGAGCAGTACTTC.

The chain recombines TRBV2 with TRBJ2-7; 7 nucleotides align to TRBD1. The germline CDR1 and CDR2 sequences are SNHLY and FYNNEI. Trimming cost V 4 bases and J 0 bases; bases outside gene matches: 6. This CDR3 spans 15 amino acids. The CDR3 DNA follows: TGTGCCAGCAGTGCACAAGGACAGGCCTCCTACGAGCAGTACTTC. Protein product: CASSAQGQASYEQYF. Combining the CDR3 with reference TRBV2 and TRBJ2-7 gives the whole variable domain EPEVTQTPSHQVTQMGQEVILRCVPISNHLYFYWYRQILGQKVEFLVSFYNNEISEKSEIFDDQFSVERPDGSNFTLKIRSTKLEDSAMYFCASSAQGQASYEQYFGPGTRLTVT.

The V gene is TRBV29-1, the J gene TRBJ2-7; no reliable D call. V lost 7 bases, J lost 6 bases, and 16 bases lay in between. Looked up from germline, CDR1 is SQVTM and CDR2 is ANQGSEA. The CDR3 is made up of 12 amino acids. In DNA form, the CDR3 reads TGCAGCGCCCAACCTAGGATCGGCGAGCAGTACTTC. Protein product: CSAQPRIGEQYF.

The V and J genes are TRBV5-4 and TRBJ2-1; no definite D call. CDR1 SGHNT and CDR2 YYREEE come from the germline V gene (reference sequence). This CDR3 comprises 13 residues. Trimming pared 0 bases from V and 6 bases from J, leaving 7 bases between. The CDR3 is CASSLALPNEQFF. CDR3 bases: TGTGCCAGCAGCTTGGCGCTGCCCAATGAGCAGTTCTTC.

This clone was counted a few times. The gene calls are TRBV4-1 and TRBJ1-5, with TRBD1 matching 9 bases. Germline V lookup: CDR1 MGHRA, CDR2 YSYEKL. V dropped 1 base and J dropped 2; count of bases not matched to a gene: 0. The CDR3 extends over 15 amino acids. The DNA for the CDR3 is TGCGCCAGCAGCCAAGGGACAGGGGGCAATCAGCCCCAGCATTTT. Its translation is CASSQGTGGNQPQHF.

As for this clone: The sample contains more than one DNA sequence encoding this CDR3. This rearrangement joins TRBV6-5 to TRBJ2-2; TRBD1 might be the D (6 bases). The germline CDR1 and CDR2 sequences are MNHEY and SVGAGI. The length of the CDR3 is 14 residues. V lost 6 bases to trimming and J lost 1 base, with 9 bases between them. The CDR3 loop is CASSSGQNTGELFF. The CDR3 bases are TGTGCCAGCAGCTCGGGACAGAACACCGGGGAGCTGTTTTTT.

This clone has just one count. The chain employs TRBV18 and TRBJ2-4; no reliable D call. Trimming removed 3 bases at V and 14 bases at J, with 20 bases between. CDR3 length: 14 amino acids. The germline V gene has CDR1 KGHSH and CDR2 LQKENI. As DNA, the CDR3 is TGTGCCAGCTCACCGCGGCAGGCCCCCGGGCTTGAGTACTTC. Translated: CASSPRQAPGLEYF.

V gene TRBV19 combines with J gene TRBJ2-7, with 8 bases matching TRBD1. Germline V lookup: CDR1 LNHDA, CDR2 SQIVND (reference sequence). J was trimmed by 4 bases and V by 10 bases; bases with no gene match: 21. The CDR3 runs 17 residues. The CDR3 protein is CATKEAGGLRETYEQYF. The CDR3, as DNA: TGTGCCACGAAGGAGGCAGGGGGCTTGAGGGAAACTTACGAGCAGTACTTC.

The rearrangement joins TRBV5-4 to TRBJ2-1; 8 bases are a match to TRBD2. Germline V gene lookup returns CDR1 SGHNT and CDR2 YYREEE (reference sequence). J was trimmed by 6 bases and V by 3 bases; bases with no gene match: 11. The CDR3 spans 16 residues. The CDR3 DNA sequence: TGTGCCAGCAGCTCAGCTTTGCGGGGGGACCGCAATGAGCAGTTCTTC. It is translated as CASSSALRGDRNEQFF.

For the CDR3, the DNA is TGTGCCAGCAGCTTAGATCCTAATCAAGAGACCCAGTACTTC. The encoded protein is CASSLDPNQETQYF. V usage is TRBV7-2 and J usage is TRBJ2-5; D not certain. This CDR3 spans 14 amino acids. Germline V CDR1 and CDR2: SGHTA, FQGNSA. The V end lost 1 base, the J end lost 2 bases, and 8 bases lay between the germline ends.

The chain combines TRBV10-3 with TRBJ2-2, with 12 positions matching TRBD2. CDR3 length: 16 amino acids. Germline assignment: CDR1 ENHRY and CDR2 SYGVKD. V lost 6 bases to trimming and J lost 5 bases; unmatched junction nucleotides: 7. CDR3 loop: CAISLTSGSRTGELFF. The CDR3 nucleotides are TGTGCCATCAGCCTGACTAGCGGGAGTAGGACCGGGGAGCTGTTTTTT.

The chain is built from TRBV5-1 and TRBJ2-7; the match to TRBD2 covers 9 bases. Germline trimming cut 2 bases from V and 4 bases from J; bases unmatched to any gene: 7. The CDR3 is 15 residues long. The germline gives CDR1 SGHRS, CDR2 YFSETQ. Written as DNA, the CDR3 is TGCGCCAGCAGCTTTAGCGGGAGAAGATTTTACGAGCAGTACTTC. It codes for CASSFSGRRFYEQYF. Filled out from reference TRBV5-1 and TRBJ2-7, the complete variable domain reads KAGVTQTPRYLIKTRGQQVTLSCSPISGHRSVSWYQQTPGQGLQFLFEYFSETQRNKGNFPGRFSGRQFSNSRSEMNVSTLELGDSALYLCASSFSGRRFYEQYFGPGTRLTVT.

The CDR3 nucleotides are TGTGCCAGCACCAATCGGGGACCCAAGGGTTCACCCCTCCACTTT. Translating it yields CASTNRGPKGSPLHF. The chain is built from TRBV6-5 and TRBJ1-6; perhaps TRBD1 as D (5 bases). V was pared by 7 bases and J by 9 bases, with 19 bases between. The CDR3 extends over 15 amino acids. From germline, CDR1 is MNHEY and CDR2 SVGAGI.

The gene calls are TRBV6-6 and TRBJ1-4; D possibly corresponds to TRBD1 (5 bases). V gave up 5 bases and J gave up 7 bases, with 17 bases separating them. The germline V gene has CDR1 MNHNY and CDR2 SVGAGI (reference sequence). The CDR3 consists of 15 residues. The chain's CDR3 is CASSRSGAVGEKLFF. The CDR3 nucleotides read TGTGCCAGCAGTCGGTCCGGGGCCGTAGGTGAAAAACTGTTTTTT.

The CDR3 sequence: CASTRGSSYNEQFF. The CDR3 DNA reads as TGTGCCAGCACTCGGGGGTCCTCCTACAATGAGCAGTTCTTC. The V call is TRBV6-5, the J call TRBJ2-1, with D possibly TRBD2 on 6 matching bases. This CDR3 comprises 14 residues. The germline gives CDR1 MNHEY, CDR2 SVGAGI. Trimming stripped 7 bases from V and 0 bases from J, with 10 bases between.